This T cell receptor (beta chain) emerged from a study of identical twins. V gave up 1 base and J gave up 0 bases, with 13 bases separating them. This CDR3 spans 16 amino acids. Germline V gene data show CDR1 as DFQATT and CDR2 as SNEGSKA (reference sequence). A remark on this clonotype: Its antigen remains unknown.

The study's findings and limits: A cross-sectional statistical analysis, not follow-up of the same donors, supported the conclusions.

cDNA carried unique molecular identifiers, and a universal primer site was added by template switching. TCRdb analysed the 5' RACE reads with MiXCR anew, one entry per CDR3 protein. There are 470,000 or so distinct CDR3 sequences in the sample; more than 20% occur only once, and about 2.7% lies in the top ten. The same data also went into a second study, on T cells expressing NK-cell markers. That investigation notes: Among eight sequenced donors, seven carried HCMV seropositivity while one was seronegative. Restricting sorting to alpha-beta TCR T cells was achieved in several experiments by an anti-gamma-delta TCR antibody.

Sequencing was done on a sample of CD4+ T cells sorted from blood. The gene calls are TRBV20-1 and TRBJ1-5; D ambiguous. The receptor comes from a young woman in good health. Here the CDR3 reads CSARAVEQVSNQPQHF. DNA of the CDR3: TGCAGTGCTAGAGCCGTGGAACAAGTTAGCAATCAGCCCCAGCATTTT.